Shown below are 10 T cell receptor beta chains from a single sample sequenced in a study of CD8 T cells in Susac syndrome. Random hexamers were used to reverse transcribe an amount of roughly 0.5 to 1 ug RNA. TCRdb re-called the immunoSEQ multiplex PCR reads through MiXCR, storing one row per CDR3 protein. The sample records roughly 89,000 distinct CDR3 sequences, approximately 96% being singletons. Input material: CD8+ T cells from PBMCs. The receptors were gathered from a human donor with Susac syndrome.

CDR3 in DNA: TGTGCCAGCAGCTTGGCCAACCAGGATACGCAGTATTTT. It yields the protein CASSLANQDTQYF. This rearrangement joins TRBV7-3 to TRBJ2-3, with D hard to call. Germline V gene lookup returns CDR1 SGHTA and CDR2 FQGTGA. The CDR3 is 13 amino acids. The V end was cut by 3 bases, the J end by 6 bases, with 10 bases between. The whole variable domain, filled in from reference TRBV7-3 and TRBJ2-3, reads GAGVSQTPSNKVTEKGKYVELRCDPISGHTALYWYRQSLGQGPEFLIYFQGTGAADDSGLPNDRFFAVRPEGSVSTLKIQRTERGDSAVYLCASSLANQDTQYFGPGTRLTVL.

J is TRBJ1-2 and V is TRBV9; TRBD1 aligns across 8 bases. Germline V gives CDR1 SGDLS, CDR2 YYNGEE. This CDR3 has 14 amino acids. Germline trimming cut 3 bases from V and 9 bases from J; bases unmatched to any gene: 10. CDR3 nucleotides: TGTGCCAGCAGCGCCTCTTTCGACAGGGGCCGCTACACCTTC. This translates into CASSASFDRGRYTF.

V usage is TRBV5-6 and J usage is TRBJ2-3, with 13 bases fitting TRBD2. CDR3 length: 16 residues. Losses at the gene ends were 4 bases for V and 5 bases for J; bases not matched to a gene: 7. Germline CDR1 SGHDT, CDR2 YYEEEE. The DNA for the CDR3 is TGTGCCAGCAGCGTGATCGGGACTAGCGGGGTAGATACGCAGTATTTT. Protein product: CASSVIGTSGVDTQYF.

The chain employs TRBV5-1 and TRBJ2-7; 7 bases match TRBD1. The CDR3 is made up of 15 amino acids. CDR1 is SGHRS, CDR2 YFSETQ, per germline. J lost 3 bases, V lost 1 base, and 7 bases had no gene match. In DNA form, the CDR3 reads TGCGCCAGCAGCTTGATGTCAACAGGGGTCTACGAGCAGTACTTC. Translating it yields CASSLMSTGVYEQYF.

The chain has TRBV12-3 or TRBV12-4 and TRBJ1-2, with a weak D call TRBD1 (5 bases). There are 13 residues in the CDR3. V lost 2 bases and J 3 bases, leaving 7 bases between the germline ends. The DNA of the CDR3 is TGTGCCAGCAGTTTACCGGGGGACTATGGCTACACCTTC. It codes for CASSLPGDYGYTF.

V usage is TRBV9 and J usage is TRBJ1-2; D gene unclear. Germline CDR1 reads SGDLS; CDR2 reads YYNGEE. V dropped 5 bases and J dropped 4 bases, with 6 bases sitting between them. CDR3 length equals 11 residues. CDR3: CASRGSYGYTF. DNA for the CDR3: TGTGCCAGCAGGGGCAGCTATGGCTACACCTTC.

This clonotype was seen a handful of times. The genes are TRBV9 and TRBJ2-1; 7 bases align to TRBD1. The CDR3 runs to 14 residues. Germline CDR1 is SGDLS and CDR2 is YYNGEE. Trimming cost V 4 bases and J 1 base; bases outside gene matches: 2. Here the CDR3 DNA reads TGTGCCAGCAGCTTGACAGGGTCCTACAATGAGCAGTTCTTC. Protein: CASSLTGSYNEQFF.

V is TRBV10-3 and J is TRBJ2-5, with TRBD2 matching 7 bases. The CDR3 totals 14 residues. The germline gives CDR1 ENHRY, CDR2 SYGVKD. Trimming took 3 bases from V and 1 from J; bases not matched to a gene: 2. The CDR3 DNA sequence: TGTGCCATCAGTGACGGACTAGGCCAAGAGACCCAGTACTTC. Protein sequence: CAISDGLGQETQYF.

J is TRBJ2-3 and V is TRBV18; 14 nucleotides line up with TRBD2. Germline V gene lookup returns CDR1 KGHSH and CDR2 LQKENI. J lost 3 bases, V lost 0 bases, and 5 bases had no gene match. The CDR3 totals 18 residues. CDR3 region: CASSPPGLAGDGTDTQYF. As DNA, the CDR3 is TGTGCCAGCTCACCACCGGGACTAGCGGGGGATGGGACAGATACGCAGTATTTT.

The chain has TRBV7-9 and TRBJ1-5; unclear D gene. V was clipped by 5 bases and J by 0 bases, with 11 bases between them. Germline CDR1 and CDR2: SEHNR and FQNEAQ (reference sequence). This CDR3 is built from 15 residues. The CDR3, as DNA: TGTGCCAGCAGCCAAGGCGCCGGTAGCAATCAGCCCCAGCATTTT. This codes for CASSQGAGSNQPQHF.